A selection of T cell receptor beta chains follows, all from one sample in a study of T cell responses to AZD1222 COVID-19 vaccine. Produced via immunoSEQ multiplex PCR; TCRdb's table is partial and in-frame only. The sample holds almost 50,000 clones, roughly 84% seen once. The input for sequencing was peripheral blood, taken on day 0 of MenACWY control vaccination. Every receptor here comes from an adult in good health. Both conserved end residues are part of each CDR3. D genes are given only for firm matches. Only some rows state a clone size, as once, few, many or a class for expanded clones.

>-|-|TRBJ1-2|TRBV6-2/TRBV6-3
CASSYTYGYTF
TGTGCCAGCAGTTACACCTATGGCTACACCTTC
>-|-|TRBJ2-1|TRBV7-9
CASSLAGSSYNEQFF
TGTGCCAGCAGCTTAGCGGGGAGCTCCTACAATGAGCAGTTCTTC
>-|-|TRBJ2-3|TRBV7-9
CASSSTVGASTQYF
TGTGCCAGCAGCTCCACTGTAGGAGCCTCTACGCAGTATTTT
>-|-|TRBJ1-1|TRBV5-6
CASSLPGLGDTEAFF
TGTGCCAGCAGCTTGCCAGGGCTGGGGGACACTGAAGCTTTCTTT
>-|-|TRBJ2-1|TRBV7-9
CASSLVVYNEQFF
TGTGCCAGCAGCTTAGTGGTTTACAATGAGCAGTTCTTC
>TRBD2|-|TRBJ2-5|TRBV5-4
CASSFGGGQETQYF
TGTGCCAGCAGCTTTGGCGGGGGGCAAGAGACCCAGTACTTC
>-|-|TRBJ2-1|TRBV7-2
CASSLFRAMDGRNEQFF
TGTGCCAGCAGCCTATTCCGCGCTATGGACGGGAGAAATGAGCAGTTCTTC
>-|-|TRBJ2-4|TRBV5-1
CASSLMGDQNIQYF
TGCGCCAGCAGCTTAATGGGGGATCAAAACATTCAGTACTTC
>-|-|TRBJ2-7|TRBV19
CASTKIFGGERSREQYF
TGTGCCAGTACCAAAATATTTGGCGGCGAACGTAGCCGCGAGCAGTACTTC
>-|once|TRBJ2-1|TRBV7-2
CARTTLGYSGNEQFF
TGTGCCAGGACGACCTTGGGATACTCTGGGAATGAGCAGTTCTTC
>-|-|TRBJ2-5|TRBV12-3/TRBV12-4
CASSFRQGETQYF
TGTGCCAGCAGTTTTAGGCAGGGGGAGACCCAGTACTTC
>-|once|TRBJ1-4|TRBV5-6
CASSLGSGGTEKLFF
TGTGCCAGCAGCTTGGGGTCAGGTGGTACGGAAAAACTGTTTTTT
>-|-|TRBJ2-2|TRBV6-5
CASGSPLATTGELFF
TGTGCCAGCGGCTCCCCCCTAGCGACCACCGGGGAGCTGTTTTTT
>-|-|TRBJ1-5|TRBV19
CASSTTADSNQPQHF
TGTGCCAGTAGTACGACGGCGGATAGCAATCAGCCCCAGCATTTT
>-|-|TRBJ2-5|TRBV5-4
CASSFGGGQIETQYF
TGTGCCAGCAGCTTTGGGGGGGGGCAAATTGAGACCCAGTACTTC
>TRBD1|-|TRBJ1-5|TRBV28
CASRPGQGGQPQHF
TGTGCCAGCAGGCCAGGACAGGGGGGTCAGCCCCAGCATTTT
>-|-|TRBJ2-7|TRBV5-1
CASTREGSYEQYF
TGCGCCAGCACCAGAGAGGGGAGCTACGAGCAGTACTTC
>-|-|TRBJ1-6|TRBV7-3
CASLVDRSYNSPLHF
TGTGCCAGCCTAGTGGACCGCTCCTATAATTCACCCCTCCACTTT
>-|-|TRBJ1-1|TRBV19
CASRFGAENTEAFF
TGTGCCAGTAGATTCGGGGCAGAGAACACTGAAGCTTTCTTT
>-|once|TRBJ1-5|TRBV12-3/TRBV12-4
CASSTGANQPQHF
TGTGCCAGCAGTACCGGGGCGAATCAGCCCCAGCATTTT
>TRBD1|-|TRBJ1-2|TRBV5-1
CASSFKGQGGYTF
TGCGCCAGCAGCTTCAAAGGACAGGGTGGCTACACCTTC
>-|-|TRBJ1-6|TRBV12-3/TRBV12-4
CASSGDSPLHF
TGTGCCAGCAGTGGGGACTCACCCCTCCACTTT
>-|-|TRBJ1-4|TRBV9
CASSTRGGWEKLFF
TGTGCCAGCAGCACCCGCGGGGGGTGGGAAAAACTGTTTTTT
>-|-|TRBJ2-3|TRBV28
CASSPWISGGTQYF
TGTGCCAGCAGTCCGTGGATCAGCGGTGGTACGCAGTATTTT
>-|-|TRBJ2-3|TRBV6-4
CASSPLGTSTDTQYF
TGTGCCAGCAGCCCCCTGGGGACTAGCACAGATACGCAGTATTTT
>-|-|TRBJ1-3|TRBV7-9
CASSFPQGPGNTIYF
TGTGCCAGCAGCTTTCCACAGGGTCCTGGAAACACCATATATTTT
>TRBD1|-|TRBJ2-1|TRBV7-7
CASSLEGTGTNEQFF
TGTGCCAGCAGCTTAGAAGGGACAGGGACCAATGAGCAGTTCTTC
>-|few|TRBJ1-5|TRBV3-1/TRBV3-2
CASSLSDVDPQHF
TGTGCCAGCAGCCTGTCGGACGTAGACCCCCAGCATTTT
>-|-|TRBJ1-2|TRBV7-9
CASSLRDIGKSGYTF
TGTGCCAGCAGCTTACGGGACATAGGGAAAAGTGGCTACACCTTC
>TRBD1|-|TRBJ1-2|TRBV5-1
CASSLGQGVSYTF
TGCGCCAGCAGCTTGGGACAGGGGGTGAGCTACACCTTC
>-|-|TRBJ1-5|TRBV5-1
CASSLGGPNQPQHF
TGCGCCAGCAGCCTGGGGGGGCCAAATCAGCCCCAGCATTTT
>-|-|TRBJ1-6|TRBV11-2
CASSRARGTPLHF
TGTGCCAGCAGCCGGGCCCGGGGGACACCCCTCCACTTT
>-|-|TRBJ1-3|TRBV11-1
CASAGDSGNTIYF
TGTGCCAGCGCCGGAGACTCTGGAAACACCATATATTTT
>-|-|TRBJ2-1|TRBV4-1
CASSQGDVNNEQFF
TGCGCCAGCAGCCAGGGGGACGTAAACAATGAGCAGTTCTTC
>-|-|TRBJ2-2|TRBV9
CASSVDPAGLNLGELFF
TGTGCCAGCAGCGTAGACCCAGCTGGGCTCAATCTCGGGGAGCTGTTTTTT
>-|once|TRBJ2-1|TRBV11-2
CASSLAGATYNEQFF
TGTGCCAGCAGCTTAGCTGGTGCAACCTACAATGAGCAGTTCTTC
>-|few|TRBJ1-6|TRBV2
CASMRTPNSPLHF
TGTGCCAGCATGAGGACACCTAATTCACCCCTCCACTTT
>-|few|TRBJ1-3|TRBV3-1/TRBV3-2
CASSQVRRGGNTIYF
TGTGCCAGCAGCCAAGTTCGCAGGGGAGGAAACACCATATATTTT
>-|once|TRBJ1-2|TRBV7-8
CASSLEAGSAYNYGYTF
TGTGCCAGCAGCTTAGAGGCCGGGTCAGCTTATAACTATGGCTACACCTTC
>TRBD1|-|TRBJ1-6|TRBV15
CATSGGQGISPLHF
TGTGCCACCAGCGGGGGACAGGGGATTTCACCCCTCCACTTT
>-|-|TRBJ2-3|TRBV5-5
CASSIGLLTDTQYF
TGTGCCAGCAGCATAGGACTACTCACAGATACGCAGTATTTT
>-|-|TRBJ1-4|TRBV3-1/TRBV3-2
CASSQRFRDNEKLFF
TGTGCCAGCAGCCAACGGTTCCGGGATAATGAAAAACTGTTTTTT
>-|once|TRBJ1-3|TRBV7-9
CASSLAGSSGNTIYF
TGTGCCAGCAGCTTAGCGGGGTCCTCTGGAAACACCATATATTTT
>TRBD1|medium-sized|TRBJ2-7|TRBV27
CASRRDSSYEQYF
TGTGCCAGCAGAAGGGACAGCTCCTACGAGCAGTACTTC
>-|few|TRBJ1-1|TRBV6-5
CASSRDGGAFF
TGTGCCAGCAGCCGGGACGGGGGCGCTTTCTTT
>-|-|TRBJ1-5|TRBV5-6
CASSLTGDSNQPQHF
TGTGCCAGCAGCTTGACGGGGGATAGCAATCAGCCCCAGCATTTT
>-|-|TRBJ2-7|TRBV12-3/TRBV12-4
CASSFNRENEQYF
TGTGCCAGCAGTTTTAACAGGGAGAACGAGCAGTACTTC
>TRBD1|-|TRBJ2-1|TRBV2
CASTGQGRNEQFF
TGTGCCAGCACAGGACAGGGGAGGAATGAGCAGTTCTTC
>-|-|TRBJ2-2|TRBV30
CAWSVLGVNTGELFF
TGTGCCTGGAGTGTACTGGGGGTGAACACCGGGGAGCTGTTTTTT
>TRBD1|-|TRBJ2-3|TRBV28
CASSERGHVTDTQYF
TGTGCCAGCAGTGAGAGGGGGCATGTCACAGATACGCAGTATTTT
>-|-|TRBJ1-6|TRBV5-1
CASSLAGRSQNSPLHF
TGCGCCAGCAGCTTGGCAGGCCGGTCACAAAATTCACCCCTCCACTTT
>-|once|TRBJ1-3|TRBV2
CASRGVGRGNTIYF
TGTGCCAGCAGGGGCGTGGGAAGAGGAAACACCATATATTTT
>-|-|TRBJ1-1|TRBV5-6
CASSFLKETINTEAFF
TGTGCCAGCAGCTTTTTGAAGGAAACTATTAACACTGAAGCTTTCTTT